The 8 T cell receptor beta chains below were found in one sample sequenced in a study of T cell changes during pregnancy in multiple sclerosis. The repertoire was sequenced with immunoSEQ multiplex PCR; TCRdb's copy has only in-frame clones and lacks some. The sample lists 45,000 to 55,000 clones, approximately 88% occurring once. The input for sequencing was CD4+ T cells from peripheral blood mononuclear cells, taken in the second trimester of pregnancy. The receptors come from a female donor with multiple sclerosis, enrolled in a pregnancy study.

This chain uses TRBV19 with TRBJ2-2, with D uncertain. Looked up from germline, CDR1 is LNHDA and CDR2 is SQIVND (reference sequence). V lost 7 bases and J lost 1, with 10 bases in between. The CDR3 length is 14 residues. CDR3 amino acids: CASNPRWNTGELFF. Written as DNA, the CDR3 is TGTGCCAGTAACCCCAGGTGGAACACCGGGGAGCTGTTTTTT.

The chain is built from TRBV2 and TRBJ2-1, with 9 bases matching TRBD1. The V and J ends lost 3 bases and 3 bases, in that order; junction bases with no gene match: 0. This CDR3 is built from 14 residues. Germline CDR1 and CDR2: SNHLY and FYNNEI. The DNA of the CDR3 is TGTGCCAGCAGTGAGGACAGGGGCTACAATGAGCAGTTCTTC. Translated: CASSEDRGYNEQFF.

V gene TRBV6-5 combines with J gene TRBJ2-7; TRBD2 aligns across 13 bases. Trimming removed 6 bases from V and 6 bases from J; junction bases left unmatched: 5. CDR3 length equals 14 residues. Germline V gives CDR1 MNHEY, CDR2 SVGAGI. DNA of the CDR3: TGTGCCAGCAGCAGGGGACTAGCGGGAATCGAGCAGTACTTC. Translated, it gives CASSRGLAGIEQYF.

J is TRBJ2-3 and V is TRBV6-1; 8 bases map to TRBD1. J was trimmed by 4 bases and V by 1 base; bases with no gene match: 4. CDR1 and CDR2 from the germline V gene are MNHNS and SASEGT. The CDR3 loop spans 15 amino acids. CDR3 bases: TGTGCCAGCAGTGAAGACAGGGGGAGGCCAGATACGCAGTATTTT. It codes for CASSEDRGRPDTQYF.

The CDR3 loop reads CASSDTGQGCNQPQHF. In DNA form, the CDR3 reads TGTGCCAGCAGTGACACGGGACAGGGGTGCAATCAGCCCCAGCATTTT. The chain joins TRBV25-1 to TRBJ1-5; 10 bases fit TRBD1. Germline V gene data show CDR1 as MGHDK and CDR2 as SYGVNS. The V and J ends lost 3 bases and 2 bases, in that order; junction bases with no gene match: 4. The CDR3 runs 16 residues.

V and J are TRBV28 and TRBJ2-1; 7 bases are shared with TRBD1. The CDR3 length is 15 residues. Germline V gene sequence: CDR1 MDHEN, CDR2 SYDVKM. V trimming: 4 bases; J trimming: 3 bases; junction bases outside the gene matches: 6. The CDR3 nucleotides read TGTGCCAGCAGTTCGAGACAGGGATTCTACAATGAGCAGTTCTTC. The encoded protein is CASSSRQGFYNEQFF.

This rearrangement joins TRBV28 to TRBJ2-7, with 12 bases aligning to TRBD2. Germline trimming cut 3 bases from V and 6 bases from J; bases unmatched to any gene: 3. CDR3 length: 14 residues. Germline CDR1 is MDHEN and CDR2 is SYDVKM. The CDR3 coding sequence is TGTGCCAGCAGTTTGACTAGCGGGAGCTCCGAGCAGTACTTC. It yields the protein CASSLTSGSSEQYF.

The chain has TRBV25-1 and TRBJ2-7; TRBD2 matches at 11 bases. The CDR3 covers 15 residues. J was trimmed by 2 bases and V by 10 bases; bases with no gene match: 10. The germline V gene has CDR1 MGHDK and CDR2 SYGVNS. The CDR3 coding sequence is TGTGCCACCAACCCCACTAGCGGGAGAACCTACGAGCAGTACTTC. It translates to CATNPTSGRTYEQYF.